This TCR beta chain was retrieved from a study of blood T cell repertoires in COVID-19. As handled by the study authors: Estimated nucleated cell counts came from reference gene primer amplification. Produced via immunoSEQ multiplex PCR; TCRdb's table is partial and in-frame only. The DNA was the basis for D and trimming; V, J and clone size are from that table. The table shows 250,000 to 400,000 clones, with more than 90% occurring only once. Symptom resolution, clearance, or two negative PCRs marked donors in Cohort 3 as recovered. CDR1 is MNHEY and CDR2 is SVGAGI in the germline V gene. After removal of 7 bases from V and 2 bases from J, the junction contained 4 bases not matched to a gene. This CDR3 comprises 13 residues.

This receptor was identified in a man aged 60 to 69 who had recovered from COVID-19. Sequencing used PBMCs or T cells enriched from blood (not recorded which). The V call is TRBV6-5, the J call TRBJ2-5; the match to TRBD1 covers 7 bases. CDR3: CASMNRGQETQYF. The CDR3 DNA reads TGTGCCAGCATGAACAGGGGACAAGAGACCCAGTACTTC.